Listed below are T cell receptor beta chains from one sample, sequenced in a study of breast tumors, draining lymph nodes, adjacent tissues. From the multiplex PCR reads, TCRdb called clonotypes with MiXCR, one entry per CDR3 protein. The repertoire holds fewer than 150,000 distinct CDR3 sequences, with around 20% as singletons. Material: axillary lymph node tissue. Receptors originate from a female donor with breast cancer. Some clones in this sample may be carry-over from other donors' samples. Both conserved end residues are trimmed from each CDR3. The size of a clone is reported for some rows only, either as once, few or many, or as a class for expanded clones.

V gene: TRBV11-2; clone size: many; J gene: TRBJ2-7; CDR3 protein: ASSISGNSYEQY
V gene: TRBV18; clone size: many; J gene: TRBJ2-3; CDR3 protein: ASSPSGLSDTQY
V gene: TRBV2; clone size: many; J gene: TRBJ2-5; CDR3 protein: ASSDHRGSEETQY
V gene: TRBV5-1; clone size: many; J gene: TRBJ2-1; CDR3 protein: ASSAASFNEQF
V gene: TRBV20-1; clone size: many; J gene: TRBJ1-5; CDR3 protein: SATAGRVNQPQH
V gene: TRBV6-5; clone size: NA; J gene: TRBJ1-1; CDR3 protein: ASSLGRGTEAF
V gene: TRBV12-3/TRBV12-4; clone size: many; J gene: TRBJ1-2; CDR3 protein: ASSSLSSRAFSNT
V gene: TRBV9; clone size: many; J gene: TRBJ2-7; CDR3 protein: ASSVGAGAGYEQY
V gene: TRBV27; clone size: NA; J gene: TRBJ2-7; CDR3 protein: VAGNYEQY
V gene: TRBV28; clone size: NA; J gene: TRBJ1-2; CDR3 protein: ASTQHYGYT
V gene: TRBV11-2; clone size: many; J gene: TRBJ1-6; CDR3 protein: ASSPQPTGGYSPLH
V gene: TRBV5-1; clone size: many; J gene: TRBJ2-7; CDR3 protein: ASSLRSGRIYEQY
V gene: TRBV10-3; clone size: many; J gene: TRBJ1-2; CDR3 protein: AISLDGNYGYT
V gene: TRBV20-1; clone size: many; J gene: TRBJ2-3; CDR3 protein: SVQTSGRNPQY
V gene: TRBV11-2; clone size: many; J gene: TRBJ2-3; CDR3 protein: ASGLLGTDTQY
V gene: TRBV30; clone size: NA; J gene: TRBJ2-6; CDR3 protein: AWSRQVSSGANVLT
V gene: TRBV11-2; clone size: many; J gene: TRBJ2-7; CDR3 protein: ASSAFLRLAGPNEQY
V gene: TRBV11-2; clone size: many; J gene: TRBJ2-2; CDR3 protein: ASSKASGSAGELF
V gene: TRBV7-6; clone size: many; J gene: TRBJ2-5; CDR3 protein: ASSLDSAGEVGTQY
V gene: TRBV28; clone size: NA; J gene: TRBJ2-7; CDR3 protein: ASSPQKTRTGDETYEQY
V gene: TRBV30; clone size: many; J gene: TRBJ2-1; CDR3 protein: AWKGYNEQF
V gene: TRBV7-8; clone size: many; J gene: TRBJ2-7; CDR3 protein: ASSLALKEQY
V gene: TRBV10-3; clone size: many; J gene: TRBJ1-3; CDR3 protein: AISEIAGTSGNTIY
V gene: TRBV29-1; clone size: NA; J gene: TRBJ1-2; CDR3 protein: SVDLPNGYT
V gene: TRBV27; clone size: many; J gene: TRBJ2-7; CDR3 protein: ASSEGSSYEQY
V gene: TRBV5-1; clone size: many; J gene: TRBJ2-1; CDR3 protein: ASSSIPGTYNEQF
V gene: TRBV18; clone size: many; J gene: TRBJ1-4; CDR3 protein: ASSPTPESTNEKLF
V gene: TRBV6-4; clone size: few; J gene: TRBJ2-6; CDR3 protein: ASKATGSGANVLT
V gene: TRBV20-1; clone size: NA; J gene: TRBJ1-2; CDR3 protein: SARPRGHGYT
V gene: TRBV19; clone size: many; J gene: TRBJ1-5; CDR3 protein: ASKTGDQPQH
V gene: TRBV9; clone size: many; J gene: TRBJ2-1; CDR3 protein: ASSPGTSGSYNEQF
V gene: TRBV20-1; clone size: many; J gene: TRBJ2-3; CDR3 protein: SASSRVNGDTQY
V gene: TRBV30; clone size: many; J gene: TRBJ1-6; CDR3 protein: AWSGTAYNSPLH
V gene: TRBV19; clone size: many; J gene: TRBJ2-1; CDR3 protein: ASSPAGGPRNEQF
V gene: TRBV6-1; clone size: many; J gene: TRBJ1-3; CDR3 protein: ASSERGAGNTIY
V gene: TRBV11-2; clone size: many; J gene: TRBJ2-5; CDR3 protein: ASSLQGASGGQETQY
V gene: TRBV20-1; clone size: many; J gene: TRBJ1-2; CDR3 protein: SAQAQTGYT
V gene: TRBV29-1; clone size: many; J gene: TRBJ2-7; CDR3 protein: SAGGTAYEQY
V gene: TRBV10-2; clone size: many; J gene: TRBJ2-2; CDR3 protein: ASSDPTPLKGTGELF
V gene: TRBV10-2; clone size: many; J gene: TRBJ2-3; CDR3 protein: ASSEGGPLGADTQY
V gene: TRBV7-9; clone size: many; J gene: TRBJ2-7; CDR3 protein: ASSLTGLAHYEQY
V gene: TRBV30; clone size: many; J gene: TRBJ1-2; CDR3 protein: AWDLRNYGYT
V gene: TRBV19; clone size: many; J gene: TRBJ1-2; CDR3 protein: ASSMFAGSEGYT
V gene: TRBV18; clone size: few; J gene: TRBJ1-3; CDR3 protein: ASSPTTDSGNTIY
V gene: TRBV4-1; clone size: many; J gene: TRBJ2-5; CDR3 protein: ASSQVGGGAGGRETQY
V gene: TRBV6-6; clone size: few; J gene: TRBJ2-1; CDR3 protein: ASAGTSRRAGEQF
V gene: TRBV20-1; clone size: NA; J gene: TRBJ2-3; CDR3 protein: SVRVPPPRGDTQY
V gene: TRBV28; clone size: NA; J gene: TRBJ2-7; CDR3 protein: ASSYTGQWNSYEQY
V gene: TRBV3-1; clone size: few; J gene: TRBJ2-3; CDR3 protein: ASSPTGRAQY
V gene: TRBV20-1; clone size: NA; J gene: TRBJ1-4; CDR3 protein: SARDPISIGLADGKLF
V gene: TRBV5-6; clone size: many; J gene: TRBJ2-7; CDR3 protein: ASSLELAGDEQY
V gene: TRBV4-2; clone size: many; J gene: TRBJ2-7; CDR3 protein: ASSQDPTAGESSYEQY
V gene: TRBV28; clone size: NA; J gene: TRBJ2-2; CDR3 protein: ASSGQREIGELF
V gene: TRBV20-1; clone size: many; J gene: TRBJ1-5; CDR3 protein: SAGRTGESNQPQH
V gene: TRBV6-4; clone size: many; J gene: TRBJ2-1; CDR3 protein: ASSDSAQGGDEQF